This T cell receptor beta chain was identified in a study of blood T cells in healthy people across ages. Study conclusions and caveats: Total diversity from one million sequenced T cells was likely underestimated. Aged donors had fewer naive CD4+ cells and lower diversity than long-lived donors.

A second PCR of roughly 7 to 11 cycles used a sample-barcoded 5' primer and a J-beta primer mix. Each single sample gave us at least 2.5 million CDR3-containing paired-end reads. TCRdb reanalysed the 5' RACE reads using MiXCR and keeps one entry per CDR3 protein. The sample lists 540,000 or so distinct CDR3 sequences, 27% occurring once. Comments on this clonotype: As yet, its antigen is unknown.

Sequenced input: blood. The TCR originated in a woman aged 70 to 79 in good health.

The CDR3 nucleotides read TGTGCCAGCAGCGCCAGGGGCCCGGAACTGTTTTTT. It is translated as CASSARGPELFF. This chain links TRBV6-2 or TRBV6-3 with TRBJ1-4; D might be TRBD1 (6 bases). CDR3 length equals 12 residues. The germline CDR1 and CDR2 sequences are MNHEY and SVGEGT. V lost 6 bases, J lost 12 bases, and 14 bases lay in between.